Described below is a single T cell receptor (beta chain) sequence and its context. The V and J ends lost 5 bases and 6 bases respectively, with 14 bases between them. CDR1 and CDR2 (germline): SGHRS, YFSETQ. The CDR3 is 14 amino acids. This record comes from a study of shared clonotypes between healthy human individuals. Clones were sequenced by immunoSEQ multiplex PCR, and TCRdb holds only the in-frame ones, with some missing. The top ten hold roughly 1.2% of the sample, which has some 1,400,000 clones, approximately 97% seen once. Sequenced: naive CD4+ T cells sorted from blood. Subset: CD45RA+ positively selected. This TCR came from a man aged 30 to 45 in good health. The chain uses TRBV5-1 and TRBJ2-2; no definite D call. The CDR3, as DNA: TGCGCCAGCAGGTCGATTAGCCGGCCCGGGGAGCTGTTTTTT. Translating gives CASRSISRPGELFF.